A selection of T cell receptor beta chains follows, all from one sample in a study of PD-1 blockade in classical Hodgkin lymphoma. Some clones are missing from TCRdb's copy, which holds only in-frame ones; the method was immunoSEQ multiplex PCR. This table holds almost 85,000 clones, about nine tenths found once. This specimen was peripheral blood mononuclear cells (PBMCs), taken at baseline. Receptor source: a human donor with classical Hodgkin lymphoma. CDR3s include the opening cysteine and the closing phenylalanine or tryptophan. Each record gives: D gene, V gene, clone size, J gene, CDR3 DNA, CDR3 protein. D genes are given only for firm matches. Some rows have no size entry. The others give once, few or many, or a class for an expanded clone.

>NA|TRBV5-8|NA|TRBJ1-5
TGTGCCAGCAGCTTGGTTGGGACAAGCAATCAGCCCCAGCATTTT
CASSLVGTSNQPQHF
>NA|TRBV10-3|once|TRBJ2-7
TGTGCCATCAGTGCGACTACATACGAGCAGTACTTC
CAISATTYEQYF
>NA|TRBV4-1|NA|TRBJ2-3
TGCGCCAGCAGCCAAGATTGGGCATCCGATACGCAGTATTTT
CASSQDWASDTQYF
>NA|TRBV11-2|NA|TRBJ1-2
TGTGCCAGCAGCCCTCTCACGTTC
CASSPLTF
>NA|TRBV19|NA|TRBJ2-7
TGTGCCAGTAGTACTAGCGCTATAGGGCTCTACGAGCAGTACTTC
CASSTSAIGLYEQYF
>NA|TRBV21-1|NA|TRBJ1-2
TGTGCCATGGGTTTCCCAAATGGCTACACCTTC
CAMGFPNGYTF
>NA|TRBV7-7|NA|TRBJ1-4
TGTGCCAGCAGCTTAGGGCTGGCAGCAGCACCTGGACAGATCGAAAAACTGTTTTTT
CASSLGLAAAPGQIEKLFF
>TRBD1|TRBV5-1|once|TRBJ2-7
TGCGCCAGCAGCGAGGGGACAGGGGGCCCCTACGAGCAGTACTTC
CASSEGTGGPYEQYF
>NA|TRBV5-8|NA|TRBJ1-2
TGTGCCAGCAGCTTGAATTACGGAGTGGGTGGCTACACCTTC
CASSLNYGVGGYTF
>TRBD2|TRBV7-9|NA|TRBJ2-5
TGTGCCAGCAGCCTTACTAGCGGAGGGAGGGAGACCCAGTACTTC
CASSLTSGGRETQYF
>NA|TRBV27|NA|TRBJ2-7
TGTGCCAGCAGCCTAAAGGGGCGAGGCTCCTACGAGCAGTACTTC
CASSLKGRGSYEQYF
>NA|TRBV4-3|NA|TRBJ2-5
TGCGCCAGCAGCCAAGTCGGGGCAGGGGAAGAGACCCAGTACTTC
CASSQVGAGEETQYF
>NA|TRBV2|NA|TRBJ2-2
TGTGCCAGCAGTAATATGGACGGGAACACCGGGGAGCTGTTTTTT
CASSNMDGNTGELFF
>NA|TRBV15|NA|TRBJ1-1
TGTGCCACAGGGGGGATGAACACTGAAGCTTTCTTT
CATGGMNTEAFF
>TRBD1|TRBV29-1|NA|TRBJ1-1
TGCAGCGTGGGACAGGGCCTAAACACTGAAGCTTTCTTT
CSVGQGLNTEAFF
>NA|TRBV28|once|TRBJ2-1
TGTGCCAGCAGTTTACCGGGTTTTAATGAGCAGTTCTTC
CASSLPGFNEQFF
>TRBD1|TRBV4-3|NA|TRBJ1-6
TGCGCCAGCAGCCAATTCGACAGGGACAATTCACCCCTCCACTTT
CASSQFDRDNSPLHF
>TRBD1|TRBV25-1|NA|TRBJ1-1
TGTGCCAGCCGGGCAGGGGGTGGGACTGAAGCTTTCTTT
CASRAGGGTEAFF
>NA|TRBV2|NA|TRBJ1-3
TGTGCCAGCAGTGAGTTTCGGGGGCTTGGATCTGGAAACACCATATATTTT
CASSEFRGLGSGNTIYF
>NA|TRBV27|NA|TRBJ1-1
TGTGCCAGCAGTTTACACGCCTCGGCTGAAGCTTTCTTT
CASSLHASAEAFF
>NA|TRBV7-9|NA|TRBJ2-3
TGTGCCAGCAGCCCCGATGGAGGGGGCCCAGTCGGTACGCAGTATTTT
CASSPDGGGPVGTQYF
>NA|TRBV10-2|once|TRBJ2-5
TGCGCCAGCAGGGAATCCGGACGTCCGGTCCAAGAGACCCAGTACTTC
CASRESGRPVQETQYF
>TRBD2|TRBV27|once|TRBJ2-7
TGTGCCAGCAGTTTACGACTAGCGGGAGGGTACGAGCAGTACTTC
CASSLRLAGGYEQYF
>NA|TRBV5-1|NA|TRBJ1-1
TGCGCCAGCAGCCCAGGGACGGGAAACACTGAAGCTTTCTTT
CASSPGTGNTEAFF
>NA|TRBV6-5|NA|TRBJ2-2
TGTGCCAGCAGCTATTTCTCCGGAGACACCGGGGAGCTGTTTTTT
CASSYFSGDTGELFF
>NA|TRBV10-3|once|TRBJ1-5
TGTGCCATCAGTGACCTCCTCGATGACGGCGACAATCAGCCCCAGCATTTT
CAISDLLDDGDNQPQHF
>TRBD2|TRBV5-1|NA|TRBJ2-3
TGCGCCAGCAGCACTGGGACTAGCGGGAGGGCATCAGATACGCAGTATTTT
CASSTGTSGRASDTQYF
>NA|TRBV7-2|once|TRBJ1-3
TGTGCCAGCAGCTTAGGGGTGCGGTGGGATGGAAACACCATATATTTT
CASSLGVRWDGNTIYF
>NA|TRBV7-9|NA|TRBJ2-3
TGTGCCAGCAGCCTCGGCAATACGCAGTATTTT
CASSLGNTQYF
>NA|TRBV19|NA|TRBJ1-2
TGTGCCAGTAGTAAGGCGTATGGCTACACCTTC
CASSKAYGYTF
>NA|TRBV10-3|NA|TRBJ1-4
TGTGCCATCAGTGACCGCTTGGGCTCAGGAGGAGAAAAACTGTTTTTT
CAISDRLGSGGEKLFF
>TRBD2|TRBV5-1|NA|TRBJ2-7
TGCGCCAGCAGCTTGGGGACTAGCGGGACGTCCATGTACGAGCAGTACTTC
CASSLGTSGTSMYEQYF
>NA|TRBV30|NA|TRBJ2-7
TGTGCCTGGAGTGTAATGTTAGGCGCTAGACTGAGGAGGGACTACGAGCAGTACTTC
CAWSVMLGARLRRDYEQYF
>NA|TRBV5-8|NA|TRBJ1-2
TGTGCCAGCAGCCCCCTCGGCTATGGCTACACCTTC
CASSPLGYGYTF
>NA|TRBV7-2|NA|TRBJ1-5
TGTGCCAGCAGCGGGGTTTCACAGCCCCAGCATTTT
CASSGVSQPQHF
>NA|TRBV7-9|NA|TRBJ2-1
TGTGCCAGCAGCCCTCAACTTCTACAGGGCTCGAATGAGCAGTTCTTC
CASSPQLLQGSNEQFF
>NA|TRBV30|NA|TRBJ1-5
TGTGCCTGGAGTGTACCCTGGGTAATCAATCAGCCCCAGCATTTT
CAWSVPWVINQPQHF
>TRBD1|TRBV2|NA|TRBJ2-3
TGTGCCAGCAGTCGGGACAGGCATTCAGATACGCAGTATTTT
CASSRDRHSDTQYF
>NA|TRBV4-1|NA|TRBJ2-1
TGCGCCAGCAGAGGGGACGGCTTTTACAATTCCAATGAGCAGTTCTTC
CASRGDGFYNSNEQFF
>NA|TRBV27|NA|TRBJ1-4
TGTGCCAGCAGTTTTGGGGGTGCAACTAATGAAAAACTGTTTTTT
CASSFGGATNEKLFF
>NA|TRBV10-3|NA|TRBJ2-3
TGTGCCATCAGTGAGTCTGGGCAGGGTGCGGGTACGCAGTATTTT
CAISESGQGAGTQYF
>NA|TRBV6-5|NA|TRBJ2-5
TGTGCCAGCAGTTACTCTCCAATTCAAGAGACCCAGTACTTC
CASSYSPIQETQYF
>NA|TRBV7-2|few|TRBJ2-7
TGTGCCAGCAGCTTAGGGGCGGCGGGGAGAACCTACGAGCAGTACTTC
CASSLGAAGRTYEQYF
>NA|TRBV14|NA|TRBJ2-7
TGTGCCAGCAGCCAAGTAGGAGTCAATGAGCAGTACTTC
CASSQVGVNEQYF